These 30 T cell receptor beta chains share one sample of origin, sequenced in a study of cytomegalovirus exposure and HLA in healthy donors. Researchers ran the PCR with 60 Vbeta and 13 Jbeta primers. Some clones are missing from TCRdb's copy, which holds only in-frame ones; the method was immunoSEQ multiplex PCR. The repertoire holds roughly 180,000 clones, with about four fifths as singletons. Material: PBMCs. All receptors derive from a male donor in good health and CMV-seronegative.

CDR3 sequence (DNA): TGTGCCAGCAGCTCTCTCCCGGGACTTGGAAGCTCACCCCTCCACTTT. Protein: CASSSLPGLGSSPLHF. This chain joins TRBV7-3 and TRBJ1-6, with D possibly TRBD1 on 5 matching bases. The CDR3 is 16 amino acids. The germline V gene has CDR1 SGHTA and CDR2 FQGTGA. The ends were cut back, 4 bases at V and 10 bases at J, with 20 bases in the middle.

CDR3 protein: CAWRRGYEQFF. The CDR3 DNA reads as TGTGCCTGGAGACGAGGATATGAGCAGTTCTTC. V and J are TRBV30 and TRBJ2-1, with D hard to call. This CDR3 contains 11 residues. The germline gives CDR1 GTSNPN, CDR2 SVGIG (reference sequence). Trimming shortened V by 3 bases and J by 8 bases, and 8 bases separated the two germline ends.

The chain carries TRBV18 and TRBJ2-6; 12 nucleotides agree with TRBD2. CDR1 is KGHSH and CDR2 is LQKENI in the germline V gene. V lost 4 bases, J lost 0 bases, and 4 bases stayed unmatched. CDR3 length: 18 residues. The CDR3, as DNA: TGTGCCAGCTCACTACGGACTAGCGGGGCCTCTGGGGCCAACGTCCTGACTTTC. Translating gives CASSLRTSGASGANVLTF. The whole variable domain, filled in from reference TRBV18 and TRBJ2-6, reads NAGVMQNPRHLVRRRGQEARLRCSPMKGHSHVYWYRQLPEEGLKFMVYLQKENIIDESGMPKERFSAEFPKEGPSILRIQQVVRGDSAAYFCASSLRTSGASGANVLTFGAGSRLTVL.

In this sample, this clone turned up once. For the CDR3, the DNA is TGTGCCAGCAGTTACGGTAGCGGGGGGGCGGGAGAGCAGTTCTTC. This gives the protein CASSYGSGGAGEQFF. The gene calls are TRBV6-5 and TRBJ2-1, with TRBD2 matching 11 bases. This CDR3 is 15 amino acids long. V lost 2 bases, J lost 10 bases, and 7 bases stayed unmatched. CDR1 and CDR2 from the germline V gene are MNHEY and SVGAGI.

This chain links TRBV15 with TRBJ1-3; 7 bases align to TRBD1. CDR3 length equals 19 residues. The V and J ends lost 2 bases and 0 bases, in that order; junction bases with no gene match: 13. Germline CDR1 is LNHNV and CDR2 is YYDKDF (reference sequence). As DNA, the CDR3 is TGTGCCACCAGCAGAAAAGCCGGGACAGCAACAAACTCTGGAAACACCATATATTTT. Its protein is CATSRKAGTATNSGNTIYF. Filled out from reference TRBV15 and TRBJ1-3, the complete variable domain reads DAMVIQNPRYQVTQFGKPVTLSCSQTLNHNVMYWYQQKSSQAPKLLFHYYDKDFNNEADTPDNFQSRRPNTSFCFLDIRSPGLGDTAMYLCATSRKAGTATNSGNTIYFGEGSWLTVV.

The chain combines TRBV28 with TRBJ1-1; 11 bases line up with TRBD1. The V gene end was trimmed by 7 bases and the J gene end by 3 bases; junction bases not matched to a gene: 13. The germline CDR1 and CDR2 sequences are MDHEN and SYDVKM. The CDR3 runs to 17 residues. The CDR3 is CASTGTGGRIGYTEAFF. The CDR3 coding sequence is TGTGCCAGCACCGGGACAGGGGGGAGAATAGGGTACACTGAAGCTTTCTTT.

The rearrangement links TRBV5-4 to TRBJ2-3; 8 bases agree with TRBD2. This CDR3 region has 18 residues. V dropped 4 bases and J dropped 2; count of bases not matched to a gene: 15. Germline V gene sequence: CDR1 SGHNT, CDR2 YYREEE (reference sequence). The CDR3 protein is CASSPRGGGGPITDTQYF. The CDR3 DNA sequence: TGTGCCAGCAGCCCCCGGGGGGGCGGGGGCCCTATCACAGATACGCAGTATTTT.

The chain is built from TRBV7-3 and TRBJ2-2; tentatively, D is TRBD1 (5 bases). The CDR3 has 20 amino acids. The V and J ends lost 2 bases and 2 bases respectively, with 24 bases between them. Germline CDR1 reads SGHTA; CDR2 reads FQGTGA. Here the CDR3 DNA reads TGTGCCAGCAGCTTAGTTAAAGTATGGCCCCGACAGACAAACACCGGGGAGCTGTTTTTT. The encoded protein is CASSLVKVWPRQTNTGELFF.

This chain uses TRBV6-5 with TRBJ1-3; 10 bases line up with TRBD1. This CDR3 is built from 15 residues. Germline loops: CDR1 MNHEY, CDR2 SVGAGI. V lost 6 bases and J lost 3; bases outside the gene matches: 5. The CDR3 nucleotides are TGTGCCAGCAGCAGACAGGGGGCGCTTGGAAACACCATATATTTT. Translated, it gives CASSRQGALGNTIYF.

The chain recombines TRBV25-1 with TRBJ1-5, with D maybe TRBD1 (6 bases). Germline CDR1 and CDR2: MGHDK and SYGVNS. Trimming stripped 3 bases from V and 2 bases from J, with 11 bases between. The CDR3 covers 15 residues. The DNA of the CDR3 is TGTGCCAGCAGTGAGAGGGGGTACGGCAATCAGCCCCAGCATTTT. Protein sequence: CASSERGYGNQPQHF.

The chain uses TRBV6-5 and TRBJ1-5; D may be TRBD1 (5 bases). This CDR3 comprises 14 residues. Per the germline V gene, CDR1 is MNHEY and CDR2 is SVGAGI. Trimming shortened V by 6 bases and J by 1 base, and 10 bases separated the two germline ends. The CDR3 coding sequence is TGTGCCAGCAGGGGGCCCATAAGCAATCAGCCCCAGCATTTT. It encodes CASRGPISNQPQHF.

The chain is built from TRBV2 and TRBJ1-5; 7 bases are shared with TRBD1. Trimming at V came to 6 bases and at J to 3 bases, leaving 5 bases not matched to a gene. This CDR3 has 14 amino acids. Per germline, CDR1 SNHLY and CDR2 FYNNEI. The CDR3 DNA reads TGTGCCAGCAGGGGGACAGTTTCCAATCAGCCCCAGCATTTT. Residues: CASRGTVSNQPQHF.

V gene TRBV9 combines with J gene TRBJ2-1, with D possibly matching TRBD1 (6 bases). The germline V gene has CDR1 SGDLS and CDR2 YYNGEE. There are 20 residues in the CDR3. The ends were cut back, 1 base at V and 3 bases at J, with 26 bases in the middle. CDR3 region: CASSVSLYRASGADYNEQFF. The DNA of the CDR3 is TGTGCCAGCAGCGTATCATTATACCGGGCCTCAGGGGCGGACTACAATGAGCAGTTCTTC.

The chain couples TRBV10-3 to TRBJ1-2, with TRBD1 as a possible D gene (5 bases). V was cut by 5 bases and J by 0 bases, with 10 bases left in between. Germline values: CDR1 ENHRY, CDR2 SYGVKD. This CDR3 contains 14 residues. The CDR3 nucleotides are TGTGCCATCAGTCCGGGACTCTCTAACTATGGCTACACCTTC. Translation: CAISPGLSNYGYTF.

The V gene is TRBV20-1, the J gene TRBJ1-2; possibly TRBD1 for D (6 bases). The CDR3 has 11 amino acids. V shed 2 bases and J shed 8 bases, with 9 bases lying between them. Germline loops: CDR1 DFQATT, CDR2 SNEGSKA (reference sequence). CDR3 in DNA: TGCAGTGCTAGAAGGACAGTCGGCTACACCTTC. This codes for CSARRTVGYTF.

This sequence joins TRBV6-5 and TRBJ1-2; D gene uncertain. The CDR3 covers 15 residues. Trimming took off 6 bases at V and 4 bases at J, with 18 bases between the two ends. Germline lookup yields CDR1 MNHEY and CDR2 SVGAGI. The CDR3 nucleotides are TGTGCCAGCAGCCCTACTACGGGAGTAGCCTATGGCTACACCTTC. Translation: CASSPTTGVAYGYTF.

V usage is TRBV28 and J usage is TRBJ2-7; TRBD1 agrees at 10 bases. From germline, CDR1 is MDHEN and CDR2 SYDVKM. CDR3 length: 16 residues. V lost 7 bases and J lost 1; bases outside the gene matches: 10. Here the CDR3 reads CASTHPRDRGSYEQYF. Here the CDR3 DNA reads TGTGCCAGCACCCACCCCCGGGACAGGGGATCCTACGAGCAGTACTTC.

The chain recombines TRBV4-1 with TRBJ1-1; D is unresolved. In germline, CDR1 is MGHRA, CDR2 YSYEKL. V was trimmed by 1 base and J by 1 base, leaving 13 bases between them. This CDR3 contains 16 residues. CDR3 region: CASSQVPRPSNTEAFF. The CDR3 bases are TGCGCCAGCAGCCAAGTACCCAGGCCCTCGAACACTGAAGCTTTCTTT.

The chain links TRBV30 to TRBJ2-1, with 7 positions matching TRBD2. Germline trimming cut 2 bases from V and 7 bases from J; bases unmatched to any gene: 8. Germline V gives CDR1 GTSNPN, CDR2 SVGIG (reference sequence). CDR3 length: 14 amino acids. This chain's CDR3 is CAWSPIAGLNEQFF. CDR3 sequence (DNA): TGTGCCTGGAGTCCTATAGCGGGCCTAAATGAGCAGTTCTTC.

The chain joins TRBV5-8 to TRBJ2-1; the D is unclear. Trimming pared 4 bases from V and 4 bases from J, leaving 6 bases between. The CDR3 consists of 12 residues. Germline assignment: CDR1 SGHTS and CDR2 YDEGEE. The CDR3 region has the DNA TGTGCCAGCAGCGACTCGTACAATGAGCAGTTCTTC. Translation gives CASSDSYNEQFF.

This chain joins TRBV7-6 and TRBJ2-5; no firm D call. V lost 4 bases and J lost 2, with 2 bases in between. Germline V CDR1 and CDR2: SGHVS, FNYEAQ. CDR3 size: 11 residues. The CDR3 region is CASSSQETQYF. The DNA of the CDR3 is TGTGCCAGCAGCTCACAAGAGACCCAGTACTTC.

The chain uses TRBV9 and TRBJ2-1; 10 nucleotides line up with TRBD2. The CDR3 is 17 amino acids. Per the germline V gene, CDR1 is SGDLS and CDR2 is YYNGEE. Trimming took 3 bases from V and 5 from J; bases not matched to a gene: 11. CDR3 in DNA: TGTGCCAGCAGCGGCATCTTAGCGGGAGGTTCACACAATGAGCAGTTCTTC. This gives the protein CASSGILAGGSHNEQFF.

V is TRBV6-6 and J is TRBJ1-2; TRBD1 aligns across 11 bases. The germline gives CDR1 MNHNY, CDR2 SVGAGI (reference sequence). V lost 6 bases and J lost 7; bases outside the gene matches: 7. The CDR3 runs 14 residues. CDR3 bases: TGTGCCAGCAGCTCCGGGACAGGGGGAAGTGGCTACACCTTC. This encodes CASSSGTGGSGYTF.

The V gene is TRBV4-1, the J gene TRBJ2-1; D unresolved. Looked up from germline, CDR1 is MGHRA and CDR2 is YSYEKL. V was cut by 4 bases and J by 6 bases, with 10 bases left in between. The CDR3 is made up of 13 amino acids. The CDR3 loop reads CASSLRGVNEQFF. DNA of the CDR3: TGCGCCAGCAGCCTCCGAGGCGTCAATGAGCAGTTCTTC.

In nucleotides, the CDR3 is TGTGCCAGCAGTGACCTAGCGGGGGGGCTTGGTACGCAGTATTTT. Its protein product is CASSDLAGGLGTQYF. The rearrangement links TRBV6-4 to TRBJ2-3, with 12 bases fitting TRBD2. The V gene's germline CDR1 is MRHNA and CDR2 SNTAGT. The CDR3 runs to 15 residues. J lost 8 bases, V lost 2 bases, and 5 bases had no gene match.

This sequence joins TRBV6-1 and TRBJ2-7; 12 positions match TRBD2. The CDR3 contains 18 residues. The ends lost 2 bases at V and 0 bases at J; junction bases unmatched: 8. Germline V gene sequence: CDR1 MNHNS, CDR2 SASEGT. CDR3 DNA sequence: TGTGCCAGCAGTGAAAGACTAGCGGGGGTTACTAGCTCCTACGAGCAGTACTTC. This sequence encodes CASSERLAGVTSSYEQYF.

This clone has a single count. The genes are TRBV4-2 and TRBJ1-3, with 7 bases that match TRBD1. CDR1 and CDR2 (germline): LGHNA, YNFKEQ. After removal of 3 bases from V and 3 bases from J, the junction contained 11 bases not matched to a gene. The CDR3 covers 17 residues. The CDR3 nucleotides read TGTGCCAGCAGCCAGGGACAGCGGATGACAGGTGGAAACACCATATATTTT. This translates into CASSQGQRMTGGNTIYF.

For the CDR3, the DNA is TGTGCCAGCAGCTTGGACAGGGGTGGAAACACCATATATTTT. Translating it yields CASSLDRGGNTIYF. This chain links TRBV7-3 with TRBJ1-3; 9 positions agree with TRBD1. The CDR3 extends over 14 amino acids. Germline V gene lookup returns CDR1 SGHTA and CDR2 FQGTGA. V dropped 3 bases and J dropped 3; count of bases not matched to a gene: 0.

This clone occurred a few times. This sequence joins TRBV6-1 and TRBJ2-7; D might be TRBD1 (6 bases). V shed 5 bases and J shed 6 bases, with 14 bases lying between them. The germline gives CDR1 MNHNS, CDR2 SASEGT. The CDR3 spans 13 residues. This chain's CDR3 is CASSRAGVREQYF. CDR3 nucleotides: TGTGCCAGCAGTCGGGCAGGGGTGCGCGAGCAGTACTTC.

This clone was counted a single time. V usage is TRBV9 and J usage is TRBJ2-3, with a tentative D call TRBD2 (6 bases). This CDR3 spans 16 amino acids. CDR1 and CDR2 (germline): SGDLS, YYNGEE. V lost 0 bases, J lost 3 bases, and 14 bases lay in between. The CDR3 protein is CASSVEGLARTDTQYF. The CDR3 DNA is TGTGCCAGCAGCGTAGAAGGGCTAGCGAGAACAGATACGCAGTATTTT.